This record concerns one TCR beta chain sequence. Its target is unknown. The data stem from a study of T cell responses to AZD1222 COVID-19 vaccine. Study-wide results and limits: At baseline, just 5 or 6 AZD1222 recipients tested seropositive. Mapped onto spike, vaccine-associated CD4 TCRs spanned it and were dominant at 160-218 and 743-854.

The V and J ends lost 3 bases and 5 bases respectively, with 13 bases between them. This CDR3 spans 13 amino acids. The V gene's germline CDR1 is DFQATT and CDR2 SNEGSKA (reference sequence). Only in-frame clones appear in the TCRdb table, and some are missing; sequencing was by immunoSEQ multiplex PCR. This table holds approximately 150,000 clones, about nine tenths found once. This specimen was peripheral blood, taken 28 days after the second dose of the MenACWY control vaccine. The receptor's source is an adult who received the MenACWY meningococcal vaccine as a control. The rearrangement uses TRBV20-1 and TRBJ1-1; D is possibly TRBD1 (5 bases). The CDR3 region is CSASGGRGTEAFF. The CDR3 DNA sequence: TGCAGTGCTAGTGGGGGGAGAGGGACTGAAGCTTTCTTT.